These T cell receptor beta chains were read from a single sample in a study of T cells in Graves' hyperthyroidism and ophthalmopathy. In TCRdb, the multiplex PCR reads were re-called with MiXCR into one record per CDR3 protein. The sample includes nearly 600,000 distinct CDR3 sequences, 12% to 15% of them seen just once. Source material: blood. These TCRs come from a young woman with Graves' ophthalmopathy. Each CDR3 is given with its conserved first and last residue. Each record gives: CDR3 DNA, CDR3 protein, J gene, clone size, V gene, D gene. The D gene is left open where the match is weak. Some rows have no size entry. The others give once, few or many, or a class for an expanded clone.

TGTGCCAGCAGCCAAGAAGGGGTTCCTACCATGAACACTGAAGCTTTCTTT CASSQEGVPTMNTEAFF TRBJ1-1 many TRBV14 -
TGTGCCAGCAGTACCCCGTCAGGACTTAAAATTAACTATGGCTACACCTTC CASSTPSGLKINYGYTF TRBJ1-2 - TRBV2 -
TGTGCCATTTCCCAGGGTTACACTGAAGCTTTCTTT CAISQGYTEAFF TRBJ1-1 many TRBV6-1 -
TGTGCCAGCAGCTTATGGCGGGAGCTTACCGGGGAGCTGTTTTTT CASSLWRELTGELFF TRBJ2-2 many TRBV11-2 TRBD2
TGTGCCAGCAGCCCCTGGGGGAGTGGCAATGAGCAGTTCTTC CASSPWGSGNEQFF TRBJ2-1 - TRBV9 -
TGTGCCAGCAGCAAATGGGGGGTAGCGGGAGGAGGGGAGCAGTTCTTC CASSKWGVAGGGEQFF TRBJ2-1 - TRBV7-2 TRBD2
TGCAGTGCTAGAGATCCAGGGAGCGGGAGGGCCACCGCCTACGAGCAGTACTTC CSARDPGSGRATAYEQYF TRBJ2-7 many TRBV20-1 TRBD2
TGTGCCAGCAGTATTCGGACAGGATCTCAATCAGCCCAGCATTTT CASSIRTGSQSAQHF TRBJ1-5 - TRBV7-3 TRBD1
TGTGCCAGCAGTATCAACAGGGGCTACGAGCAGTACTTC CASSINRGYEQYF TRBJ2-7 many TRBV6-2/TRBV6-3 TRBD1
TGTGCCTGGAGGGTGGGACTAGCGGGGACAGATACGCAGTATTTT CAWRVGLAGTDTQYF TRBJ2-3 few TRBV30 TRBD2
TGTGCCAGCACTTCGGGCCGCCTTGGGCCCCTCCACTTT CASTSGRLGPLHF TRBJ1-6 - TRBV27 -
TGTGCCAGCAGTCATAGCGGGAACGATAGGGAGACCCAGTACTTC CASSHSGNDRETQYF TRBJ2-5 many TRBV28 TRBD2
TGTGCCAGCATCCTACGGTGGACTAGCGGGAGGGGGAGCACAGATACGCAGTATTTT CASILRWTSGRGSTDTQYF TRBJ2-3 many TRBV28 TRBD2
TGTGCCAGCAGCCAGTGGGGAGAGAGCACTGAAGCTTTCTTT CASSQWGESTEAFF TRBJ1-1 few TRBV11-2 -
TGTGCCAGCAGTTCCTACCTACAGTTGACTAATGAAAAACTGTTTTTT CASSSYLQLTNEKLFF TRBJ1-4 many TRBV6-1 -
TGCGCCAGCTGGAGGGGACCAGATACGCAGTATTTT CASWRGPDTQYF TRBJ2-3 few TRBV10-2 -
TGTGCCAGCAGTCCTGGACAGGGTCCGGATCAGCCCCAGCATTTT CASSPGQGPDQPQHF TRBJ1-5 few TRBV27 TRBD1
TGTGCCAGCAGCGTAACAGGGGTTTTCGGTTCACCCCTCCACTTT CASSVTGVFGSPLHF TRBJ1-6 few TRBV9 TRBD1
TGTGCCAGCAGCTTGGAAGGGACACCTAATCAGCCCCAGCATTTT CASSLEGTPNQPQHF TRBJ1-5 few TRBV5-8 -
TGTGCCAGTAGTCCTCAGGGACCCACGTCGATCGAGCAGTACTTC CASSPQGPTSIEQYF TRBJ2-7 many TRBV19 -
TGTGCCACCAGCAGAGAAGGAGGGGCTCCTCGATCTTTCTTT CATSREGGAPRSFF TRBJ1-1 - TRBV15 -
TGTGCCAGCACCTGGGGGCAGGGCACAGATACGCAGTATTTT CASTWGQGTDTQYF TRBJ2-3 many TRBV13 -
TGCAGTGCTAGACCGGGACAGGGGTCCCTGAACTATGGCTACACCTTC CSARPGQGSLNYGYTF TRBJ1-2 - TRBV20-1 TRBD1
TGCAGTGCTTGCTTTAGCGGGAGGTCCTGGGGTGAGCAGTTCTTC CSACFSGRSWGEQFF TRBJ2-1 many TRBV20-1 TRBD2
TGTGCCAGTAGTACTCGACAGGGAAAAGCGGCTAACTATGGCTACACCTTC CASSTRQGKAANYGYTF TRBJ1-2 - TRBV19 TRBD1
TGCGCCAGCAGCCACATAGGGAGATCGAACACCGGGGAGCTGTTTTTT CASSHIGRSNTGELFF TRBJ2-2 - TRBV4-1 -
TGTGCCAGCAGCGTAGGAAGGCCTGGAAACACCATATATTTT CASSVGRPGNTIYF TRBJ1-3 - TRBV9 -
TGTGCCACCAGTGGCCAGGGGACGGAAGCTTTCTTT CATSGQGTEAFF TRBJ1-1 many TRBV24-1 -
TGCGCCAGCAGCTTGAGGAAAACCTACAATGAGCAGTTCTTC CASSLRKTYNEQFF TRBJ2-1 - TRBV5-1 -
TGCGCCAGCAGCCAAGCCCAAAGGGAGTACGAGCAGTACTTC CASSQAQREYEQYF TRBJ2-7 many TRBV4-1 -
TGTGCCAGCAGTTTAAATGTAGCCCACAATGAGCAGTTCTTC CASSLNVAHNEQFF TRBJ2-1 many TRBV12-3/TRBV12-4 -
TGTGCCAGTAGTATGGGGACAGGGTTTGCTGGCTACACCTTC CASSMGTGFAGYTF TRBJ1-2 - TRBV19 TRBD1
TGTGCCAGCAGCCTTCGGAGGGACCTCATGAACACTGAAGCTTTCTTT CASSLRRDLMNTEAFF TRBJ1-1 - TRBV9 -
TGCGCCAGCAGCCAAGACCGGGGGATCTACAATGAGCAGTTCTTC CASSQDRGIYNEQFF TRBJ2-1 - TRBV4-3 -
TGTGCCAGCAGTTTAGCGGAGGGGGACGAGCAGTACTTC CASSLAEGDEQYF TRBJ2-7 many TRBV12-3/TRBV12-4 -
TGTGCCAGCAGCTACTCGACAGATCCCTATGGCTACACCTTC CASSYSTDPYGYTF TRBJ1-2 many TRBV7-2 -
TGTGCCAGCAGCCCCGGGGGACTAGCGGGTGAAAATGAGCAGTTCTTC CASSPGGLAGENEQFF TRBJ2-1 - TRBV7-9 TRBD2
TGTGCCAGCAGCCCACGTGCCGGGACAGGGGCCTACAATGAGCAGTTCTTC CASSPRAGTGAYNEQFF TRBJ2-1 many TRBV11-1 TRBD1
TGTGCCAGCAGTTACTGGCAGGGGGAACAGCCCCAGCATTTT CASSYWQGEQPQHF TRBJ1-5 many TRBV6-5 TRBD1
TGTGCCAGCAGCACCTACAGGGGTGGGACCGGGGAGCTGTTTTTT CASSTYRGGTGELFF TRBJ2-2 few TRBV11-2 TRBD1
TGTGCCAGCAGCTTAGTGACAGGGGAGACCCAGTACTTC CASSLVTGETQYF TRBJ2-5 few TRBV5-8 TRBD1
TGTGCCAGCAGCATCCGGGACAGAGTCAGCAATCAGCCCCAGCATTTT CASSIRDRVSNQPQHF TRBJ1-5 many TRBV5-6 TRBD1
TGTGCCAGCAGCGGGGACACAGGCCCCTACGAGCAGTACTTC CASSGDTGPYEQYF TRBJ2-7 few TRBV9 -
TGTGCCAGCAGTGTGCGGGGAACCTACGAGCAGTACTTC CASSVRGTYEQYF TRBJ2-7 few TRBV25-1 -
TGTGCCAGCAGCTTAGATGGGTGGCGCGCGCTCTTCTCCTACGAGCAGTACTTC CASSLDGWRALFSYEQYF TRBJ2-7 - TRBV7-9 -
TGTGCCAGCAGTTACTCGACTAGCGTGTACAATGAGCAGTACTTC CASSYSTSVYNEQYF TRBJ2-7 - TRBV28 TRBD2
TGTGCCAGCAGTTTTCAGGCGGGAGGGCACACCGGGGAGCTGTTTTTT CASSFQAGGHTGELFF TRBJ2-2 - TRBV28 TRBD2
TGTGCCAGCAGGGGGACAGGGGTTGTATCTGGAAACACCATATATTTT CASRGTGVVSGNTIYF TRBJ1-3 - TRBV12-3/TRBV12-4 TRBD1
TGTGCCAGCAGCACCTCAAGGGATTACACTGAAGCTTTCTTT CASSTSRDYTEAFF TRBJ1-1 - TRBV7-9 -